This TCR beta chain was captured by sequencing in a study of cytomegalovirus exposure and HLA in healthy donors. Both 60 Vbeta primers and 13 Jbeta primers went into the PCR. The repertoire was sequenced with immunoSEQ multiplex PCR; TCRdb's copy has only in-frame clones and lacks some. In the table there are tens of thousands of clones, about 78% of which are singletons. Study-wide results and caveats: Later genetic work tied a missense DCLRE1C variant to beta-chain V and J trimming. A later analysis reportedly found that, within productive TCRs, an Asian-associated ancestry cluster had fewer N-insertions than the mean observed across the roughly 690 donors.

As to this clone: Its target is not known.

Trimming at V came to 1 base and at J to 14 bases, leaving 7 bases not matched to a gene. Germline loops: CDR1 SEHNR, CDR2 FQNEAQ (reference sequence). The CDR3 totals 14 residues. Sequenced material: PBMCs. The source is a woman in her forties in good health and CMV-seropositive. The rearrangement joins TRBV7-9 to TRBJ1-6, with 8 nucleotides matching TRBD1. CDR3 bases: TGTGCCAGCAGCTTAGATGGGACAGGTCCTTCCCTCCACTTT. Encoded protein: CASSLDGTGPSLHF.